The 20 T cell receptor beta chains given below trace back to one sample, sequenced in a study of shared clonotypes between healthy human individuals. The protocol was immunoSEQ multiplex PCR, while the TCRdb copy is restricted to in-frame clones and leaves out a portion. The sample yields about 1.5 million clones, 95% to 99% seen once. Sequences were obtained from naive CD4+ T cells sorted from blood. Described subset: CD45RA+ positively selected. These receptors all stem from a man younger than 45 in good health.

The chain recombines TRBV5-1 with TRBJ1-4, with 8 bases lining up with TRBD1. Germline CDR1 SGHRS, CDR2 YFSETQ. J lost 8 bases, V lost 4 bases, and 4 bases had no gene match. The CDR3 is 13 residues long. The CDR3 bases are TGCGCCAGCAGCCCGGACAGGGCGGAAAAACTGTTTTTT. This gives the protein CASSPDRAEKLFF. Full variable domain (outside the CDR3, taken from reference TRBV5-1 and TRBJ1-4): KAGVTQTPRYLIKTRGQQVTLSCSPISGHRSVSWYQQTPGQGLQFLFEYFSETQRNKGNFPGRFSGRQFSNSRSEMNVSTLELGDSALYLCASSPDRAEKLFFGSGTQLSVL.

The CDR3 nucleotides are TGTGCCATCAGTGAGATCGGGGGGCGCGGTGGCTACACCTTC. This sequence encodes CAISEIGGRGGYTF. The chain carries TRBV10-3 and TRBJ1-2; maybe TRBD1 (6 bases). This CDR3 has 14 amino acids. Germline assignment: CDR1 ENHRY and CDR2 SYGVKD. V dropped 2 bases and J dropped 7 bases, with 14 bases sitting between them.

The chain links TRBV27 to TRBJ2-7; TRBD1 matches at 9 bases. V dropped 3 bases and J dropped 6; count of bases not matched to a gene: 6. Germline values: CDR1 MNHEY, CDR2 SMNVEV (reference sequence). The CDR3 sequence is 14 residues long. CDR3 coding DNA: TGTGCCAGCAGTTTTAGGACAGGGGCTTCCGAGCAGTACTTC. This encodes CASSFRTGASEQYF.

This sequence joins TRBV7-9 and TRBJ2-7; D gene unclear. Germline lookup yields CDR1 SEHNR and CDR2 FQNEAQ (reference sequence). Trimming pared 6 bases from V and 7 bases from J, leaving 10 bases between. The CDR3 extends over 11 amino acids. The CDR3 sequence: CASRGYGEQYF. The CDR3 DNA follows: TGTGCCAGCAGGGGATATGGGGAGCAGTACTTC.

This chain's CDR3 is CASSSFPGLRLSGANVLTF. CDR3 in DNA: TGTGCCAGCAGCTCTTTTCCGGGGTTAAGGCTCTCTGGGGCCAACGTCCTGACTTTC. The V call is TRBV11-2, the J call TRBJ2-6, with D possibly being TRBD2 (5 bases). The CDR3 is made up of 19 amino acids. Germline CDR1 reads SGHAT; CDR2 reads FQNNGV. Deletions cut 4 bases from V and 0 bases from J, with 19 bases between.

V is TRBV27 and J is TRBJ1-3, with D unresolved. The CDR3 extends over 15 amino acids. Trimming removed 6 bases from V and 0 bases from J, with 12 bases in between. CDR1 and CDR2 (germline): MNHEY, SMNVEV (reference sequence). Written as DNA, the CDR3 is TGTGCCAGCAGCCTCCACAGTTCCTCTGGAAACACCATATATTTT. It translates to CASSLHSSSGNTIYF.

The V call is TRBV2, the J call TRBJ2-7; 11 bases are a match to TRBD1. The CDR3 contains 14 residues. Germline V gene sequence: CDR1 SNHLY, CDR2 FYNNEI. V shed 8 bases, J shed 5 bases, and the junction held 8 bases outside the gene matches. For the CDR3, the DNA is TGTGCCAGCTCCCGAAGGACAGGGGGCAACGAGCAGTACTTC. It translates to CASSRRTGGNEQYF.

The V call is TRBV6-4, the J call TRBJ1-5; TRBD1 aligns across 7 bases. Trimming removed 6 bases from V and 8 bases from J; junction bases left unmatched: 13. This CDR3 comprises 15 residues. Germline V gene sequence: CDR1 MRHNA, CDR2 SNTAGT. The chain's CDR3 is CASRNDDRDLKPQHF. The DNA of the CDR3 is TGTGCCAGCAGGAACGACGACAGGGACCTGAAGCCCCAGCATTTT.

The CDR3 bases are TGTGCCAGCTCCCCTAAGGGCCCAGATACGCAGTATTTT. Amino acid sequence: CASSPKGPDTQYF. The rearrangement joins TRBV18 to TRBJ2-3; no firm D call. Trimming removed 6 bases at V and 4 bases at J, with 11 bases between. The CDR3 runs 13 residues. The V gene's germline CDR1 is KGHSH and CDR2 LQKENI.

CDR3 in DNA: TGCGCCAGCAGTGAGGGCCTCTCCTACGAGCAGTACTTC. Protein: CASSEGLSYEQYF. The genes are TRBV10-1 and TRBJ2-7; unclear D gene. This CDR3 contains 13 residues. The germline V gene encodes CDR1 WNHNN and CDR2 SYGVQD (reference sequence). Deletions cut 2 bases from V and 0 bases from J, with 5 bases between.

This rearrangement joins TRBV11-2 to TRBJ1-4; perhaps TRBD1 as D (5 bases). The CDR3 consists of 16 residues. Germline lookup yields CDR1 SGHAT and CDR2 FQNNGV. V was cut by 5 bases and J by 4 bases, with 17 bases left in between. As DNA, the CDR3 is TGTGCCAGCAGCGCAGCGACGGGACTCTATAATGAAAAACTGTTTTTT. Its translation: CASSAATGLYNEKLFF.

V usage is TRBV11-2 and J usage is TRBJ2-1, with 10 bases aligning to TRBD2. The CDR3 is 17 residues long. V was clipped by 8 bases and J by 0 bases; unmatched bases: 10. Germline values: CDR1 SGHAT, CDR2 FQNNGV. The CDR3 loop is CASQPPSGRASYNEQFF. The CDR3 region has the DNA TGTGCCAGCCAACCCCCAAGCGGGAGGGCCTCCTACAATGAGCAGTTCTTC.

The CDR3 nucleotides read TGTGCCAGCAGCGTGACAGGAATCACCGGGGAGCTGTTTTTT. As protein: CASSVTGITGELFF. J is TRBJ2-2 and V is TRBV9; D is perhaps TRBD1 (6 bases). CDR3 length: 14 residues. Germline V gene data show CDR1 as SGDLS and CDR2 as YYNGEE. V was pared by 2 bases and J by 4 bases, with 9 bases between.

This chain joins TRBV28 and TRBJ1-5; D ambiguous. V lost 1 base, J lost 5 bases, and 3 bases lay in between. The CDR3 has 12 residues. Per germline, CDR1 MDHEN and CDR2 SYDVKM. Here the CDR3 reads CASSLYDQPQHF. The CDR3 nucleotides read TGTGCCAGCAGTTTATACGATCAGCCCCAGCATTTT.

V usage is TRBV28 and J usage is TRBJ2-7, with TRBD1 matching over 7 bases. Germline CDR1 MDHEN, CDR2 SYDVKM. After removal of 5 bases from V and 3 bases from J, the junction contained 19 bases not matched to a gene. This CDR3 has 18 residues. The DNA of the CDR3 is TGTGCCAGCAGTCCTCTCGGGACAGTTCTCAGTGGGGGCTACGAGCAGTACTTC. Translated, it gives CASSPLGTVLSGGYEQYF.

The chain is built from TRBV19 and TRBJ1-1; maybe TRBD1 (5 bases). Germline V gene sequence: CDR1 LNHDA, CDR2 SQIVND (reference sequence). The CDR3 length is 13 residues. V lost 6 bases, J lost 1 base, and 9 bases lay in between. DNA for the CDR3: TGTGCCAGTAGCCTCGGGGGGAACACTGAAGCTTTCTTT. It yields the protein CASSLGGNTEAFF.

The chain couples TRBV6-1 to TRBJ1-5, with D possibly TRBD1 on 5 matching bases. V lost 4 bases, J lost 2 bases, and 12 bases lay in between. Germline V lookup: CDR1 MNHNS, CDR2 SASEGT. The CDR3 runs to 15 residues. This chain's CDR3 is CASSVPLGGNQPQHF. The CDR3 bases are TGTGCCAGCAGTGTCCCTCTGGGGGGCAATCAGCCCCAGCATTTT.

This chain joins TRBV18 and TRBJ1-5; D remains unclear. V lost 10 bases, J lost 0 bases, and 13 bases lay in between. The CDR3 has 14 amino acids. Germline V CDR1 and CDR2: KGHSH, LQKENI. For the CDR3, the DNA is TGTGCCACCACCGAGCGAAATAGCAATCAGCCCCAGCATTTT. This translates into CATTERNSNQPQHF.

The V gene is TRBV6-5, the J gene TRBJ2-7; 7 bases are a match to TRBD2. V gave up 7 bases and J gave up 3 bases; unmatched junction bases: 9. The CDR3 consists of 14 residues. Per germline, CDR1 MNHEY and CDR2 SVGAGI. The CDR3 coding sequence is TGTGCCAGCACCGAACGGGGGGACGTCTACGAGCAGTACTTC. Its protein is CASTERGDVYEQYF.

V usage is TRBV7-2 and J usage is TRBJ2-5, with D uncertain. The CDR3 consists of 14 residues. V dropped 3 bases and J dropped 5 bases, with 13 bases sitting between them. Per the germline V gene, CDR1 is SGHTA and CDR2 is FQGNSA. The CDR3 nucleotides read TGTGCCAGCAGCTTCCCGGGTGTTGGGGAGACCCAGTACTTC. Translating it yields CASSFPGVGETQYF. The variable domain in full, completed from reference TRBV7-2 and TRBJ2-5, reads GAGVSQSPSNKVTEKGKDVELRCDPISGHTALYWYRQSLGQGLEFLIYFQGNSAPDKSGLPSDRFSAERTGGSVSTLTIQRTQQEDSAVYLCASSFPGVGETQYFGPGTRLLVL.